This T cell receptor (beta chain) is drawn from a study of shared clonotypes between healthy human individuals. Germline values: CDR1 SGHDT, CDR2 YYEEEE. The CDR3 contains 14 residues. The V gene end was trimmed by 2 bases and the J gene end by 1 base; junction bases not matched to a gene: 3. Using immunoSEQ multiplex PCR, the repertoire was profiled, and TCRdb retains in-frame clones only, with some absent. The sample carries 1,500,000 or so clones, around 98.5% recorded once. The V gene is TRBV5-6, the J gene TRBJ2-7; 7 nucleotides match TRBD1. This TCR was recovered from a young man in good health. The material sequenced was naive CD4+ T cells sorted from blood. Subset meaning: CD45RA+ positively selected. The CDR3 loop reads CASSFWDRSYEQYF. The CDR3 DNA reads TGTGCCAGCAGCTTTTGGGACAGATCCTACGAGCAGTACTTC.